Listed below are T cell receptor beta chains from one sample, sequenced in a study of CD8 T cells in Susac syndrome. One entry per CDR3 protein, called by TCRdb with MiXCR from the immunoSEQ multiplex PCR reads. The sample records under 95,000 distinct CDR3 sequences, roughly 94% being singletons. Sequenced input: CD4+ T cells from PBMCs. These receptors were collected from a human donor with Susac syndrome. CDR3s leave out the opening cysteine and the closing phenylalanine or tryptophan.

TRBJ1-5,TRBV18,ASSGGYNQPQH
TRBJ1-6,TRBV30,AWSWGQGNSPLH
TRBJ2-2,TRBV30,AWRGPSSNTGELF
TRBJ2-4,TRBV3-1,ASSQGTMGNIQY
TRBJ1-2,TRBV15,ATSRDSQGYGYT
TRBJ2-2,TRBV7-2,ASSLALADTGELF
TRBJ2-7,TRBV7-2,ASSSGHSYEQY
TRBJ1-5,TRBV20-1,SAVRGLYSNQPQH
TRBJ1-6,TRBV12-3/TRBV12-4,ASSLRTGESPLH
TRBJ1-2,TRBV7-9,ASTGTGPNYGYT
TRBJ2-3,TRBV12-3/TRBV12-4,ASRKADTQY
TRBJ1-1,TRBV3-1,ASSQANTEAF
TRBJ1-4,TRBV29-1,SVMRKNEKLF
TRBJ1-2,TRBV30,ACSLQGGYGYT
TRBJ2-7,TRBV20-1,SASPQGRIEQY
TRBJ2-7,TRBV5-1,ASSLGGRGPDEQY
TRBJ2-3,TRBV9,ASSPLGSTDTQY
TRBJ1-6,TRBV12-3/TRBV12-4,ASSLTGLGSPLH
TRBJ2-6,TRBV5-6,ASSGIGRYGANVLT
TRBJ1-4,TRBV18,ASSRDRNPNEKLF
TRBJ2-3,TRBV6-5,ASSYGPLDTQY
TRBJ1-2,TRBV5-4,ASSLRSGGATGYT
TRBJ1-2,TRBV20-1,SANVGRDGYGYT
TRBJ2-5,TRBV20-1,SARTGTEDQETQY
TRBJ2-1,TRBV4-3,ASSQRLAGVTLNEQF
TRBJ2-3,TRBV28,ASSYLTGGTDTQY
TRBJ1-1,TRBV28,ASRRVLNTEAF
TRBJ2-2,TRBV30,AWSEGQTGELF
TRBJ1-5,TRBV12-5,ASGYGGRGNQPQH
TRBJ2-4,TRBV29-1,SVEQSLAKNIQY
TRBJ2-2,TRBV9,ASTQTLNTGELF
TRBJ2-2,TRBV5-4,ASSLSGVDTGELF
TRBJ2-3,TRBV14,ASSLSGGRDTQY
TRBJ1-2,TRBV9,ASSASSEGRYGYT
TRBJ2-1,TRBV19,AAGPGSYNEQF
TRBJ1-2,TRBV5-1,ASSSGTGEGYT
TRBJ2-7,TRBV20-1,SAVRDRGIDEQY
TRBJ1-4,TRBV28,ASSIQTGPNEKLF
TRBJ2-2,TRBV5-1,ASSTDGTGVRELF
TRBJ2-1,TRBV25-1,ASSEMLESEQF
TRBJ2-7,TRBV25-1,ASSTSYEQY
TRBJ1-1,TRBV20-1,SARNFRVNTEAF
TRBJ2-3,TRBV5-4,ASSPVAASTDTQY
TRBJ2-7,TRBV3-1,ASRGKTEQY
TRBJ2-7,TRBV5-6,ASSLTGLPYEQY
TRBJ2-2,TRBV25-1,ASSYQATGELF
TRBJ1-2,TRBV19,ASSRTGIGYT
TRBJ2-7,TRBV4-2,ASSDDRSEQY
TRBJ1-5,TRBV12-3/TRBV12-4,ASTQGSGPNQPQH
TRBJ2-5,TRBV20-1,SASGGGEETQY
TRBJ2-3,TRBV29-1,SAKIGTGSTDTQY
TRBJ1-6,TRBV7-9,ASSEHANSDSPLH
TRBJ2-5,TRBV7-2,ASGPLAGDGAQY